This TCR beta chain was observed in a study of CD8+ T cells in alopecia areata. Documented treatment: oral pan-JAK inhibitor, 5-10 mg twice daily. cDNA reverse transcribed from extracted RNA served as the sequencing template. Sequenced by immunoSEQ multiplex PCR; TCRdb stores in-frame clones only, minus some. The sample has about 130,000 clones, roughly 54% seen once. Sample: CD8+ T cells sorted from blood, taken at week 4, from a patient treated with tofacitinib. The clonotype was recovered from a human donor with alopecia areata.

For the CDR3, the DNA is TGCGCCAGCAGCCAAACCAGACAGGGGGCCTACGAGCAGTACTTC. Its protein is CASSQTRQGAYEQYF. The V and J genes are TRBV4-1 and TRBJ2-7, with TRBD1 matching 9 bases. The CDR3 is 15 residues long. Germline V gives CDR1 MGHRA, CDR2 YSYEKL. With 2 bases clipped from V and 2 bases from J, the junction kept 4 bases outside the gene matches.